The 19 T cell receptor beta chains listed next were all sequenced from one sample in a study of regulatory T cells in long-lasting Graves disease. To make TCR beta libraries, researchers used iRepertoire HTBI primers and Arm-PCR of CDR3 regions. Each CDR3 protein gets one entry after TCRdb re-called the multiplex PCR reads with MiXCR. The repertoire consists of more than 350,000 distinct CDR3 sequences, with roughly 23% occurring once and the leading ten covering roughly an eighth. The time point: persistent/refractory GD, antithyroid drugs over 5 years with positive TRAb. From RNA extracted from PBMCs, the TCR library was made. Sequencing used peripheral blood mononuclear cells (PBMCs), obtained when the disease was refractory, from a patient treated with antithyroid drugs. These receptors were taken from a female donor with Graves disease.

The chain is built from TRBV6-2 or TRBV6-3 and TRBJ2-7, with D hard to call. CDR1 and CDR2 from the germline V gene are MNHEY and SVGEGT. Deletions cut 2 bases from V and 4 bases from J, with 9 bases between. CDR3 length equals 13 residues. CDR3 loop: CASSYGDSYEQYF. CDR3 sequence (DNA): TGTGCCAGCAGTTACGGAGACTCTTACGAGCAGTACTTC.

This clonotype was observed many times. The V and J genes are TRBV7-3 and TRBJ2-7; D tentatively reads TRBD1 or TRBD2 (5 bases each). Germline V CDR1 and CDR2: SGHTA, FQGTGA. This CDR3 has 13 residues. V dropped 2 bases and J dropped 7 bases, with 12 bases sitting between them. The CDR3 DNA sequence: TGTGCCAGCAGCTTATATCTCGAGGGGGAGCAGTACTTC. It codes for CASSLYLEGEQYF. Complete variable domain (other parts from reference TRBV7-3 and TRBJ2-7): GAGVSQTPSNKVTEKGKYVELRCDPISGHTALYWYRQSLGQGPEFLIYFQGTGAADDSGLPNDRFFAVRPEGSVSTLKIQRTERGDSAVYLCASSLYLEGEQYFGPGTRLTVT.

In its sample, this clonotype was seen once. This may stem from a read error, because a much larger clone lies one nucleotide away. The V gene is TRBV7-2, the J gene TRBJ2-7; D perhaps matches TRBD1 (5 bases). The germline V and J ends were trimmed by 7 bases and 1 base, with 17 bases remaining between them. This CDR3 contains 15 residues. Per germline, CDR1 SGHTA and CDR2 FQGNSA. The CDR3 here is CASNRTPQKSYEQYF. DNA for the CDR3: TGTGCCAGCAACCGGACACCTCAGAAATCCTACGAGCAGTACTTC.

V gene TRBV2 combines with J gene TRBJ2-7; 8 bases align to TRBD2. The better agreement between TRBJ2-5 and the DNA end casts doubt on the J call. This CDR3 spans 15 amino acids. Per germline, CDR1 SNHLY and CDR2 FYNNEI. For the CDR3, the DNA is TGTGCCAGCAGTGACCGGGGGGGGACCGGGGAGACCCAGTACTTC. It encodes CASSDRGGTGETQYF.

This chain uses TRBV7-9 with TRBJ2-1; D remains ambiguous. In germline, CDR1 is SEHNR, CDR2 FQNEAQ (reference sequence). The CDR3 has 15 amino acids. Between the trimmed V and J ends, which lost 1 base and 8 bases, there was a span of 15 bases. The CDR3 is CASSLDVFIGHEQFF. In DNA form, the CDR3 reads TGTGCCAGCAGCTTAGATGTTTTCATAGGCCATGAGCAGTTCTTC.

This clonotype was seen at least ten times. The chain uses TRBV2 and TRBJ2-2, with D perhaps being TRBD1 or TRBD2 (5 bases each). The CDR3 consists of 17 residues. Per the germline V gene, CDR1 is SNHLY and CDR2 is FYNNEI. V was trimmed by 3 bases and J by 6 bases, leaving 20 bases between them. The CDR3 DNA sequence: TGTGCCAGCAGTGATCAGTTCGGGACCCTTGCCCCCGGGGAGCTGTTTTTT. Residues: CASSDQFGTLAPGELFF.

This clonotype was counted ten times or more. The gene calls are TRBV28 and TRBJ2-7; D assignment may be TRBD1 or TRBD2 (5 bases each). CDR1 MDHEN and CDR2 SYDVKM come from the germline V gene. Trimming cost V 2 bases and J 3 bases, with 17 bases left between them. The CDR3 is 16 residues long. CDR3: CASSLEGSVVDYEQYF. CDR3 bases: TGTGCCAGCAGTTTAGAGGGGTCAGTGGTAGACTACGAGCAGTACTTC.

Comments on this clonotype: It is likely a read error: a sequence one base away is far more abundant. The chain uses TRBV27 and TRBJ2-3; 11 bases fit TRBD1. The J call may not be correct, given that the DNA end is closer to TRBJ2-5. Germline V gives CDR1 MNHEY, CDR2 SMNVEV (reference sequence). This CDR3 is built from 13 residues. The CDR3 loop reads CASRPGTGGAQYF. The CDR3, as DNA: TGTGCCAGCCGTCCCGGGACAGGGGGGGCCCAGTACTTC.

This clonotype was observed a few times. The chain carries TRBV19 and TRBJ1-6, with 8 bases aligning to TRBD1. Trimming took 7 bases from V and 7 from J; bases not matched to a gene: 6. The CDR3 totals 14 residues. From germline, CDR1 is LNHDA and CDR2 SQIVND (reference sequence). CDR3 sequence: CASTQTGANSPLHF. DNA for the CDR3: TGTGCCAGTACCCAGACAGGGGCCAATTCACCCCTCCACTTT.

This clonotype has at least ten counts. DNA of the CDR3: TGTGCCAGCAGTTTATTGGGGGTTGGGAACACTGAAGCTTTCTTT. Protein: CASSLLGVGNTEAFF. The V and J genes are TRBV28 and TRBJ1-1, with D perhaps TRBD1 (5 bases). Germline assignment: CDR1 MDHEN and CDR2 SYDVKM. The CDR3 is 15 residues long. Trimming removed 1 base at V and 1 base at J, with 10 bases between.

At least ten counts were recorded for this clonotype. The chain carries TRBV28 and TRBJ1-1; tentative D call: TRBD1 (5 bases). Germline lookup yields CDR1 MDHEN and CDR2 SYDVKM. Trimming pared 3 bases from V and 3 bases from J, leaving 11 bases between. This CDR3 has 14 residues. CDR3 in DNA: TGTGCCAGCAGTTTGTGGGGGGTGTACACTGAAGCTTTCTTT. Amino acid sequence: CASSLWGVYTEAFF.

This clonotype was seen many times. The rearrangement links TRBV2 to TRBJ1-1, with 11 positions matching TRBD1. The ends lost 5 bases at V and 4 bases at J; junction bases unmatched: 3. This CDR3 is built from 14 residues. From germline, CDR1 is SNHLY and CDR2 FYNNEI. DNA of the CDR3: TGTGCCAGCAGTTCCGGGACAGGGGGCACTGAAGCTTTCTTT. Translating it yields CASSSGTGGTEAFF.

This clonotype was counted many times. The rearrangement joins TRBV6-5 to TRBJ1-1, with D tentatively TRBD1 (5 bases). Germline CDR1 reads MNHEY; CDR2 reads SVGAGI. V was trimmed by 3 bases and J by 1 base, leaving 9 bases between them. The length of the CDR3 is 14 residues. The DNA for the CDR3 is TGTGCCAGCAGTTATTATGGGGCGAACACTGAAGCTTTCTTT. It yields the protein CASSYYGANTEAFF.

Turning to this clonotype: A much more abundant neighbour one base away suggests this may be a read error. CDR3 amino acids: CASSSGTSGSSYEQYF. Here the CDR3 DNA reads TGTGCCAGCAGCTCTGGGACTAGCGGGAGCTCCTACGAGCAGTACTTC. The chain joins TRBV7-2 to TRBJ2-7; 14 nucleotides match TRBD2. CDR3 size: 16 residues. Trimming removed 4 bases from V and 0 bases from J; junction bases left unmatched: 2. Germline-derived CDR1 and CDR2 are SGHTA and FQGNSA.

This clonotype was recorded at least ten times. Written as DNA, the CDR3 is TGTGCCAGCAGGGCGAAGGACAGGGCTGGGAATCAGCCCCAGCATTTT. It translates to CASRAKDRAGNQPQHF. The genes are TRBV6-2 or TRBV6-3 and TRBJ1-5; the match to TRBD1 covers 8 bases. Germline lookup yields CDR1 MNHEY and CDR2 SVGEGT. This CDR3 has 16 residues. The J segment lost 4 bases and the V segment lost 6 bases, leaving 11 bases of the junction unmatched.

This clonotype was seen repeatedly, ten times or more. V gene TRBV2 combines with J gene TRBJ1-2; maybe TRBD1 (5 bases). The V and J ends lost 7 bases and 4 bases respectively, with 25 bases between them. This CDR3 comprises 17 residues. CDR1 and CDR2 from the germline V gene are SNHLY and FYNNEI. The chain's CDR3 is CASTAAGTEDPVYGYTF. In DNA, the CDR3 is TGTGCCAGCACCGCCGCCGGGACGGAAGACCCAGTCTATGGCTACACCTTC.

This clonotype has a handful of counts. This may stem from a read error, because a much larger clone lies one nucleotide away. The chain joins TRBV6-5 to TRBJ1-5, with TRBD1 matching 9 bases. CDR1 MNHEY and CDR2 SVGAGI come from the germline V gene. This CDR3 has 17 residues. The CDR3 DNA reads TGTGCCGGCAGTTCGGAATCGATCGGACAGGGGAGCCAGCCCCAGCATTTT. Protein sequence: CAGSSESIGQGSQPQHF.

This clonotype was recorded many times. The V gene is TRBV20-1, the J gene TRBJ1-1, with D possibly being TRBD1 (6 bases). CDR3 length equals 13 residues. Deletions cut 1 base from V and 5 bases from J, with 11 bases between. Per the germline V gene, CDR1 is DFQATT and CDR2 is SNEGSKA (reference sequence). The CDR3 sequence: CSARAAGTTEAFF. The CDR3 region has the DNA TGCAGTGCTAGAGCAGCAGGGACAACTGAAGCTTTCTTT.

This clonotype was recorded many times. This sequence joins TRBV28 and TRBJ2-5; 9 bases are a match to TRBD2. This CDR3 comprises 14 residues. V shed 3 bases and J 5 bases; nucleotides not matched to a gene: 4. Germline assignment: CDR1 MDHEN and CDR2 SYDVKM. CDR3 in amino acids: CASSLREGHETQYF. CDR3 bases: TGTGCCAGCAGTTTGCGGGAGGGCCACGAGACCCAGTACTTC.